These 13 T cell receptor beta chains were sequenced from one sample in a study of T cell changes during pregnancy in multiple sclerosis. Sequenced by immunoSEQ multiplex PCR; TCRdb stores in-frame clones only, minus some. The sample comprises around 15,000 clones, just over 90% of which are singletons, and 2.5% to 3% rests with the top ten. Sequencing used peripheral blood, obtained in the second trimester of pregnancy. Every receptor here comes from a female donor in good health, enrolled as a control in a pregnancy study.

The chain has TRBV6-1 and TRBJ1-6, with D possibly matching TRBD1 (5 bases). The germline CDR1 and CDR2 sequences are MNHNS and SASEGT. V lost 3 bases to trimming and J lost 2 bases, with 11 bases between them. The CDR3 length is 16 residues. The CDR3 sequence: CASSDPYRPYNSPLHF. The CDR3 nucleotides read TGTGCCAGCAGTGATCCATACAGGCCCTATAATTCACCCCTCCACTTT.

V and J are TRBV29-1 and TRBJ2-2; D may be TRBD2 (7 bases). Germline CDR1 is SQVTM and CDR2 is ANQGSEA. The V and J ends lost 4 bases and 3 bases respectively, with 15 bases between them. The CDR3 runs to 15 residues. Here the CDR3 reads CSVGLRGQDTGELFF. The CDR3 nucleotides are TGCAGCGTTGGTTTGCGGGGGCAGGACACCGGGGAGCTGTTTTTT.

V gene TRBV5-1 combines with J gene TRBJ1-1; no definite D call. This CDR3 is built from 15 residues. Germline CDR1 SGHRS, CDR2 YFSETQ. The ends were cut back, 0 bases at V and 0 bases at J, with 9 bases in the middle. The CDR3 loop reads CASSLGEVVNTEAFF. In DNA form, the CDR3 reads TGCGCCAGCAGCTTGGGGGAGGTAGTGAACACTGAAGCTTTCTTT.

V is TRBV15 and J is TRBJ2-5; D remains ambiguous. Trimming shortened V by 0 bases and J by 8 bases, and 10 bases separated the two germline ends. Germline V gives CDR1 LNHNV, CDR2 YYDKDF (reference sequence). The CDR3 totals 13 residues. This CDR3 reads CATSREGATTQYF. The DNA for the CDR3 is TGTGCCACCAGCAGAGAGGGCGCCACAACCCAGTACTTC.

A few counts support this clone. The V and J genes are TRBV28 and TRBJ1-4; D not certain. The V end was cut by 5 bases, the J end by 3 bases, with 13 bases between. In germline, CDR1 is MDHEN, CDR2 SYDVKM. CDR3 length: 15 residues. The DNA of the CDR3 is TGTGCCAGCAGTACTACGCGGGGAGCTAATGAAAAACTGTTTTTT. This translates into CASSTTRGANEKLFF.

This clone is a singleton in its sample. This chain's CDR3 is CASSPELSGTGIEAFF. Written as DNA, the CDR3 is TGTGCCAGCAGCCCCGAACTCTCCGGGACAGGAATTGAAGCTTTCTTT. V and J are TRBV7-2 and TRBJ1-1, with 8 bases lining up with TRBD1. Germline values: CDR1 SGHTA, CDR2 FQGNSA. CDR3 length: 16 residues. V lost 5 bases and J lost 7; bases outside the gene matches: 15.

The chain is built from TRBV29-1 and TRBJ2-2, with D perhaps TRBD2 (6 bases). Trimming stripped 3 bases from V and 0 bases from J, with 8 bases between. The CDR3 runs to 14 residues. Germline values: CDR1 SQVTM, CDR2 ANQGSEA. The CDR3 protein is CSVEGLPNTGELFF. The CDR3 DNA reads as TGCAGCGTTGAGGGACTTCCGAACACCGGGGAGCTGTTTTTT.

The J gene is TRBJ1-6, the V gene TRBV7-2; D possibly corresponds to TRBD1 (5 bases). This CDR3 spans 15 amino acids. Germline lookup yields CDR1 SGHTA and CDR2 FQGNSA. V lost 5 bases and J 2 bases, leaving 10 bases between the germline ends. CDR3 residues: CASSPGRAYNSPLHF. CDR3 DNA sequence: TGTGCCAGCAGCCCAGGGAGGGCCTATAATTCACCCCTCCACTTT.

The V and J genes are TRBV25-1 and TRBJ2-7, with TRBD1 matching over 9 bases. CDR1 MGHDK and CDR2 SYGVNS come from the germline V gene. CDR3 length equals 14 residues. The junction had 4 bases not matched to a gene; V was cut back by 4 bases and J by 3 bases. The CDR3 sequence: CASSAGTGYYEQYF. CDR3 DNA: TGTGCCAGCAGTGCCGGGACAGGGTACTACGAGCAGTACTTC.

The V call is TRBV5-1, the J call TRBJ2-3; 11 bases are a match to TRBD1. In germline, CDR1 is SGHRS, CDR2 YFSETQ. The V gene end was trimmed by 4 bases and the J gene end by 4 bases; junction bases not matched to a gene: 5. CDR3 length: 15 amino acids. The CDR3, as DNA: TGCGCCAGCAGCATTGGACAGGGGGCATCAGATACGCAGTATTTT. This gives the protein CASSIGQGASDTQYF.

This clone was recorded once. J is TRBJ2-7 and V is TRBV13; possible D gene TRBD1, 6 bases. The CDR3 is 15 residues long. Per the germline V gene, CDR1 is PRHDT and CDR2 is FYEKMQ (reference sequence). Trimming pared 4 bases from V and 3 bases from J, leaving 16 bases between. The CDR3 protein is CASSSGKQGIYEQYF. CDR3 nucleotide sequence: TGTGCCAGCAGCTCGGGAAAACAGGGTATCTACGAGCAGTACTTC.

The J gene is TRBJ1-1, the V gene TRBV5-1, with D possibly matching TRBD1 (6 bases). V was trimmed by 0 bases and J by 0 bases, leaving 9 bases between them. Germline CDR1 reads SGHRS; CDR2 reads YFSETQ. The CDR3 loop spans 15 amino acids. CDR3 in DNA: TGCGCCAGCAGCTTGGAGGGGGTAATGAACACTGAAGCTTTCTTT. Its protein product is CASSLEGVMNTEAFF.

This chain joins TRBV6-4 and TRBJ2-1; 7 positions agree with TRBD1. From germline, CDR1 is MRHNA and CDR2 SNTAGT. V lost 6 bases and J lost 6; bases outside the gene matches: 11. The CDR3 is 15 amino acids. The CDR3 loop is CASSRETGQFNEQFF. In DNA form, the CDR3 reads TGTGCCAGCAGCCGAGAAACGGGACAGTTCAATGAGCAGTTCTTC.